A selection of T cell receptor beta chains follows, all from one sample in a study of cytomegalovirus exposure and HLA in healthy donors. Profiling relied on immunoSEQ multiplex PCR, and the TCRdb table lists in-frame clones only, not all of them. The profile covers 110,000 or so clones, with 75% appearing a single time and under 1.5% taken by the ten largest. Sequencing input: PBMCs. All receptors come from a middle-aged man in good health and CMV-seronegative. Each CDR3 is given with its conserved first and last residue. The D gene is left open where the match is weak. Clone size is not always given. Where it is, it says once, few, many or a class for expanded clones.

V gene	clone size	D gene	J gene	CDR3 DNA	CDR3 protein
TRBV4-1	NA	NA	TRBJ2-1	TGCGCCAGCAGCCAAACACCTCCGGGCAATGAGCAGTTCTTC	CASSQTPPGNEQFF
TRBV7-2	NA	NA	TRBJ1-5	TGTGCCAGCAGCTTAGCTGGGGGGAATCAGCCCCAGCATTTT	CASSLAGGNQPQHF
TRBV4-3	NA	NA	TRBJ2-1	TGCGCCAGCAGCCAAGATCGGGTATTCTACAATGAGCAGTTCTTC	CASSQDRVFYNEQFF
TRBV5-8	NA	TRBD1	TRBJ1-6	TGTGCCAGCAGCCCCATCCGGGACAGAATTAATTCACCCCTCCACTTT	CASSPIRDRINSPLHF
TRBV4-1	NA	TRBD1	TRBJ1-3	TGCGCCAGCAGGATTACAGGGGTAGGAAACACCATATATTTT	CASRITGVGNTIYF
TRBV6-1	NA	TRBD2	TRBJ2-5	TGTGCCAGCAGTGGACTAGCGGGGGTCCAAGAGACCCAGTACTTC	CASSGLAGVQETQYF
TRBV6-5	medium-sized	TRBD1	TRBJ2-7	TGTGCCAGCAGTGACGGGACAGGGGAGTACTTC	CASSDGTGEYF
TRBV7-8	few	NA	TRBJ1-4	TGTGCCAGCAGCCCGAGTGCGGATACAACTAATGAAAAACTGTTTTTT	CASSPSADTTNEKLFF
TRBV5-1	NA	TRBD1	TRBJ2-1	TGCGCCAGCAACCCCCTCAATCGGCTAGGACAGGATACCCGAGAGCAGTTCTTC	CASNPLNRLGQDTREQFF
TRBV19	NA	NA	TRBJ1-2	TGTGCCAGTAGTACACAGGGTTGGCAAGGCTACACCTTC	CASSTQGWQGYTF
TRBV5-1	NA	NA	TRBJ1-2	TGCGCCAGCAGGGCAGGGATTAACTATGGCTACACCTTC	CASRAGINYGYTF
TRBV18	NA	NA	TRBJ2-7	TGTGCCAGCTCACCACGCGGGACCACCTACGAGCAGTACTTC	CASSPRGTTYEQYF
TRBV4-3	NA	TRBD2	TRBJ2-7	TGCGCCAGCAGCCAAGAAAGCGGGGGGGCCCGGGAGCAGTACTTC	CASSQESGGAREQYF
TRBV7-3	NA	NA	TRBJ1-1	TGTGCCAGCAGCCCCTCCGGTAGCACTGAAGCTTTCTTT	CASSPSGSTEAFF
TRBV29-1	once	NA	TRBJ2-2	TGCAGCGTCAATTGGCCGAACACCGGGGAGCTGTTTTTT	CSVNWPNTGELFF
TRBV2	NA	NA	TRBJ2-5	TGTGCCAGCACCGAATGGACAGTTCAAGAGACCCAGTACTTC	CASTEWTVQETQYF
TRBV9	NA	NA	TRBJ2-1	TGTGCCAGCACCCTAGGCGGGGGACAGGCAAATGAGCAGTTCTTC	CASTLGGGQANEQFF
TRBV29-1	few	TRBD2	TRBJ2-3	TGCAGCGTTGTGGGGAGCGGGGGCCCCCGAGGGGGTACGCAGTATTTT	CSVVGSGGPRGGTQYF
TRBV7-2	NA	NA	TRBJ1-6	TGTGCCAGCAGCTGGACAGTTGGGAATTCACCCCTCCACTTT	CASSWTVGNSPLHF
TRBV4-1	NA	NA	TRBJ2-5	TGCGCCAGCAGCCAAGATGGGGGGGGCCTGGGGACCCAGTACTTC	CASSQDGGGLGTQYF
TRBV19	few	NA	TRBJ1-1	TGTGCCAGTAGTCCCCGACAGACCATAGCTTTCTTT	CASSPRQTIAFF
TRBV7-2	NA	NA	TRBJ1-4	TGTGCCAGCAGCTTTATATTAGGGAGCTCGCCCTTTAATGAAAAACTGTTTTTT	CASSFILGSSPFNEKLFF
TRBV28	NA	NA	TRBJ2-7	TGTGCCAGCAGTTTCCTGGGCGTCCACGAGCAGTACTTC	CASSFLGVHEQYF
TRBV7-9	few	TRBD1	TRBJ1-3	TGTGCCAGCAGCTACAGGGGATCTGGAAACACCATATATTTT	CASSYRGSGNTIYF
TRBV7-7	NA	NA	TRBJ2-5	TGTGCCAGCAGCTTGGGAGGAGGCCAAGAGACCCAGTACTTC	CASSLGGGQETQYF
TRBV6-1	NA	TRBD2	TRBJ2-7	TGTGCCAGCAGTCAGCGGGAGGGCCGCAGCGAGCAGTACTTC	CASSQREGRSEQYF
TRBV9	NA	TRBD1	TRBJ1-4	TGTGCCAGCAGCGTAGGGGGGGACAGCACCAATGAAAAACTGTTTTTT	CASSVGGDSTNEKLFF
TRBV7-6	NA	TRBD1	TRBJ1-3	TGTGCCAGCAGTTTGGCAGGGGGCTCTGGAAACACCATATATTTT	CASSLAGGSGNTIYF
TRBV6-6	few	TRBD1	TRBJ1-4	TGTGCCAGCAGGCCTCGACAGGGGGGAGGTGAAAAACTGTTTTTT	CASRPRQGGGEKLFF
TRBV28	NA	TRBD1	TRBJ1-2	TGTGCCAGCAGTTTAGCGGGACAGGGGTTGTATGGCTACACCTTC	CASSLAGQGLYGYTF
TRBV7-6	NA	TRBD2	TRBJ2-7	TGTGCCAGCAGCTTAGAGGTACGGGAGGAATACGAGCAGTACTTC	CASSLEVREEYEQYF
TRBV23-1	NA	NA	TRBJ2-3	TGCGCCAGCACTCCCGACCGGGAAAGCACAGATACGCAGTATTTT	CASTPDRESTDTQYF
TRBV6-5	NA	NA	TRBJ2-1	TGTGCCAGCGCGAACTCCTACAATGAGCAGTTCTTC	CASANSYNEQFF
TRBV5-1	once	NA	TRBJ1-5	TGCGCCAGCAGCGAACAGGGAGGGCTGTATCAGCCCCAGCATTTT	CASSEQGGLYQPQHF
TRBV2	NA	TRBD1	TRBJ1-5	TGTGCCAGCAGTGGACAGGGGGCTTCATATCAGCCCCAGCATTTT	CASSGQGASYQPQHF
TRBV28	NA	TRBD1	TRBJ2-7	TGTGCCAGCAGACGGGACAGGGGGTTCTACGAGCAGTACTTC	CASRRDRGFYEQYF
TRBV12-5	NA	TRBD2	TRBJ2-5	TGTGCTAGTGGTTTGACAGCGGGAGAAGAGACCCAGTACTTC	CASGLTAGEETQYF
TRBV19	NA	NA	TRBJ2-3	TGTGCCAGTAGTGTAGAGCGGCCGGCAGATACGCAGTATTTT	CASSVERPADTQYF
TRBV4-1	NA	TRBD2	TRBJ2-2	TGCGCCAGCAGCCAAGAGAAAGCTAGCGGGAGACTCTTTTTCGGGGAGCTGTTTTTT	CASSQEKASGRLFFGELFF
TRBV19	NA	TRBD2	TRBJ2-5	TGTGCCAGTAGTAGACTAGCGGGGGGGCAAGGGACCCAGTACTTC	CASSRLAGGQGTQYF
TRBV19	NA	TRBD1	TRBJ2-7	TGTGCCAGTAGTATTGCTGCCGGGACAGGGTCATACGAGCAGTACTTC	CASSIAAGTGSYEQYF
TRBV7-8	once	TRBD1	TRBJ2-2	TGTGCCAGCAGCCCCGGGACAGTGAACACCGGGGAGCTGTTTTTT	CASSPGTVNTGELFF
TRBV5-6	NA	TRBD1	TRBJ2-4	TGTGCCAGAAGCACCCGATCGACAGGGACGGGCAAAAACATTCAGTACTTC	CARSTRSTGTGKNIQYF
TRBV7-8	NA	NA	TRBJ1-1	TGTGCCAGCAGCTTGAGACTGCGCGTCGAGAACACTGAAGCTTTCTTT	CASSLRLRVENTEAFF
TRBV28	NA	NA	TRBJ1-2	TGTGCCAGCAGGGATCAGAGACTCTATGGCTACACCTTC	CASRDQRLYGYTF
TRBV10-2	NA	TRBD2	TRBJ2-2	TGCGCCAGCATCTTAGCGGGAGCCACCGGGGAGCTGTTTTTT	CASILAGATGELFF
TRBV5-1	NA	NA	TRBJ2-1	TGCGCCAGCAGGAGGTTCACCGACAATGAGCAGTTCTTC	CASRRFTDNEQFF
TRBV7-6	once	NA	TRBJ2-7	TGTGCCAGCAGCGAGGGTGGCTCCTACGAGCAGTACTTC	CASSEGGSYEQYF
TRBV29-1	NA	TRBD1	TRBJ1-2	TGCAGCGTTGAGAACGGACAGGGCCATGGCTACACCTTC	CSVENGQGHGYTF
TRBV7-9	NA	NA	TRBJ1-1	TGTGCCAGCAGCTGGTCCGGACAGACCAACACTGAAGCTTTCTTT	CASSWSGQTNTEAFF
TRBV5-1	NA	NA	TRBJ2-5	TGCGCCAGCAGATTCGGGCCGACGGGAACGGACCAGTACTTC	CASRFGPTGTDQYF
TRBV29-1	NA	NA	TRBJ2-7	TGCAGCGCCGCGGGGTCGGGGTATGAGCAGTACTTC	CSAAGSGYEQYF
TRBV4-2	NA	TRBD2	TRBJ2-4	TGTGCCAGCAGCCGCCCCCGGGGGACTAGCGGGGACAAAAACATTCAGTACTTC	CASSRPRGTSGDKNIQYF
TRBV4-3	NA	TRBD1	TRBJ1-1	TGCGCCAGCAGCCAAGATCTGAAGGACAGGGACGCTTTCTTT	CASSQDLKDRDAFF
TRBV7-2	NA	NA	TRBJ2-7	TGTGCCAGCAGCGTAATGTGGAGCTCCTACGAGCAGTACTTC	CASSVMWSSYEQYF
TRBV7-3	NA	NA	TRBJ2-5	TGTGCCAGCAGCCCCTCCCGCGGGCGACAGACCCAGTACTTC	CASSPSRGRQTQYF
TRBV19	NA	NA	TRBJ2-2	TGTGCCAGTAGTTTTACAGGGAACACCGGGGAGCTGTTTTTT	CASSFTGNTGELFF
TRBV27	NA	NA	TRBJ1-4	TGTGCCAGCAGTCCCACCGACAGGTTTGCAACTAATGAAAAACTGTTTTTT	CASSPTDRFATNEKLFF
TRBV28	NA	NA	TRBJ1-1	TGTGCCAGCAGTTTAAATCGGAACACTGAAGCTTTCTTT	CASSLNRNTEAFF